What follows are 5 T cell receptor beta chains derived from one specimen sequenced in a study of shared clonotypes between healthy human individuals. TCRdb's copy holds only in-frame clones and misses some; the assay was immunoSEQ multiplex PCR. The sample has about 460,000 clones; about 74% are singletons. Material for sequencing was PBMCs. These receptors all stem from a woman aged 40 to 55 in good health. Some clones in this sample may be carry-over from other donors' samples.

The chain carries TRBV18 and TRBJ2-1; TRBD2 matches at 7 bases. The ends lost 0 bases at V and 9 bases at J; junction bases unmatched: 2. Germline V CDR1 and CDR2: KGHSH, LQKENI. CDR3 length equals 13 residues. The CDR3 here is CASSPPGEGEQFF. The DNA of the CDR3 is TGTGCCAGCTCACCACCGGGGGAGGGTGAGCAGTTCTTC.

The genes are TRBV2 and TRBJ2-5; tentatively, D is TRBD2 (5 bases). Germline CDR1 SNHLY, CDR2 FYNNEI. The V and J ends lost 4 bases and 7 bases respectively, with 13 bases between them. The CDR3 covers 13 residues. The CDR3 sequence: CASSAGSPGTQYF. For the CDR3, the DNA is TGTGCCAGCAGTGCGGGATCGCCGGGGACCCAGTACTTC. Filled out from reference TRBV2 and TRBJ2-5, the complete variable domain reads EPEVTQTPSHQVTQMGQEVILRCVPISNHLYFYWYRQILGQKVEFLVSFYNNEISEKSEIFDDQFSVERPDGSNFTLKIRSTKLEDSAMYFCASSAGSPGTQYFGPGTRLLVL.

The gene calls are TRBV5-1 and TRBJ2-5, with 8 bases that match TRBD1. CDR3 size: 13 residues. The germline V gene encodes CDR1 SGHRS and CDR2 YFSETQ. J lost 5 bases, V lost 2 bases, and 2 bases had no gene match. The CDR3 region is CASSFRTGETQYF. CDR3 nucleotide sequence: TGCGCCAGCAGCTTCCGGACAGGGGAGACCCAGTACTTC.

The rearrangement joins TRBV12-5 to TRBJ2-1, with D possibly matching TRBD1 (6 bases). Per the germline V gene, CDR1 is LGHNT and CDR2 is FRNRAP. This CDR3 has 14 residues. Between the trimmed V and J ends, which lost 1 base and 5 bases, there was a span of 9 bases. The CDR3 is CASGLATGNNEQFF. CDR3 nucleotide sequence: TGTGCTAGTGGTTTGGCCACAGGGAACAATGAGCAGTTCTTC.

In regard to this clone: This likely came from a read error, as a far larger clone is one base away. The chain couples TRBV30 to TRBJ2-3; D possibly uses TRBD1 or TRBD2 (5 bases each). The V gene's germline CDR1 is GTSNPN and CDR2 SVGIG (reference sequence). The CDR3 has 15 residues. The CDR3 nucleotides are TGTGCCCGGAGTGAGGTGGGGACGGGCACAGATACGCAGTATTTT. It yields the protein CARSEVGTGTDTQYF.